The sequence of this T cell receptor beta chain was determined in a study of tumor and adjacent non-tumor tissue in lung cancer. The template was RNA from unsorted bulk tissue. The normal lung tissue was taken more than 3 cm from the tumor edge. A modified ARM-PCR protocol with three rounds of nested PCR amplified TCRbeta. MiXCR was run by TCRdb on the multiplex PCR reads, yielding one entry per CDR3 protein. Among 75,000 to 95,000 distinct CDR3 sequences listed, around three quarters were seen once. The CDR3 loop spans 14 amino acids. CDR1 and CDR2 (germline): MNHNS, SASEGT. Of note for this clonotype: One end of the junction varies from germline; a read error may be responsible.

This clonotype was sampled from a woman in her 50s with non-small cell lung cancer. Sequencing was done on a sample of distant non-tumor lung tissue. The chain has TRBV6-1 and TRBJ2-3; 9 positions match TRBD1. The CDR3, as DNA: TGTGCCAGCAGTGGAACAGGGGGCCGTGATAGGCAGTATTTT. Translating it yields CASSGTGGRDRQYF.